The 21 T cell receptor beta chains reported below all come from one sample, sequenced in a study of T cells in Graves' hyperthyroidism and ophthalmopathy (dated by TCRdb to between 2018 and 2021). The library came from multiplex PCR. Sequencing was carried out with an Illumina HiSeq 2000. The TCR beta CDR3 regions were amplified from RNA transcripts. The TCR CDR3 was subjected to a first round of RT-PCR using the HTBI primer set and the Qiagen OneStep RT-PCR kit. TCRdb reprocessed the public reads (quality trimming at Q25 with fastp, clone calling with MiXCR) and kept in-frame beta chains. Rows merge per CDR3 protein into single entries with the most common DNA and genes. The sample profile shows about 700,000 distinct CDR3 sequences; 12% to 15% of them were found once. Roughly 10% of the sample is held by the ten biggest clonotypes. Specimen: blood. The source is a woman aged 18-35 years with Graves' hyperthyroidism.

About this clonotype: A read error may be the cause here, since a much bigger clone is one base away. V gene TRBV11-2 combines with J gene TRBJ1-6; 7 bases are a match to TRBD1. Germline CDR1 SGHAT, CDR2 FQNNGV. The CDR3 covers 15 residues. The CDR3 DNA is TGTGCCAGCGGCTTAGAGACAGGGCAGTATTCACCCCTCCACTTT. Translated, it gives CASGLETGQYSPLHF.

Only a few counts were recorded for this clonotype. The rearrangement joins TRBV7-9 to TRBJ2-1; the match to TRBD2 covers 10 bases. Germline V gives CDR1 SEHNR, CDR2 FQNEAQ (reference sequence). This CDR3 region has 18 residues. Trimming at V came to 3 bases and at J to 2 bases, leaving 10 bases not matched to a gene. The CDR3 loop reads CASSFTPLAGAPYNEQFF. CDR3 coding DNA: TGTGCCAGCAGCTTCACACCGCTAGCGGGAGCCCCCTACAATGAGCAGTTCTTC.

Turning to this clonotype: A single base separates this from a much larger clone, so it may be a read error. The gene calls are TRBV6-1 and TRBJ1-2; maybe TRBD1 (5 bases). Per the germline V gene, CDR1 is MNHNS and CDR2 is SASEGT. CDR3 length: 12 residues. Trimming took off 5 bases at V and 6 bases at J, with 10 bases between the two ends. The CDR3 bases are TGTGCCAGCAGTCACCAGGGTGATGGCTACACCTTC. This sequence encodes CASSHQGDGYTF.

The chain uses TRBV28 and TRBJ2-7; 8 nucleotides agree with TRBD2. With V trimmed by 7 bases and J by 6 bases, 17 bases remained unmatched. The CDR3 has 16 residues. The germline gives CDR1 MDHEN, CDR2 SYDVKM. DNA for the CDR3: TGTGCCAGCAACTCCCATGGGGTAGCGGGAAGAACCGAGCAGTACTTC. Amino acids: CASNSHGVAGRTEQYF. Filled out from reference TRBV28 and TRBJ2-7, the complete variable domain reads DVKVTQSSRYLVKRTGEKVFLECVQDMDHENMFWYRQDPGLGLRLIYFSYDVKMKEKGDIPEGYSVSREKKERFSLILESASTNQTSMYLCASNSHGVAGRTEQYFGPGTRLTVT.

This clonotype turned up a few times. CDR3 residues: CSALTPGLAGEGQETQYF. As DNA, the CDR3 is TGCAGTGCCCTAACCCCTGGACTAGCGGGAGAGGGCCAAGAGACCCAGTACTTC. The chain couples TRBV20-1 to TRBJ2-5; 13 bases are a match to TRBD2. Germline V lookup: CDR1 DFQATT, CDR2 SNEGSKA (reference sequence). This CDR3 is built from 18 residues. Trimming at V came to 6 bases and at J to 1 base, leaving 14 bases not matched to a gene.

This clonotype was counted between two and nine times. The gene calls are TRBV18 and TRBJ1-2; D not certain. V was trimmed by 7 bases and J by 8 bases, leaving 11 bases between them. The CDR3 has 11 residues. The germline V gene encodes CDR1 KGHSH and CDR2 LQKENI. The CDR3 spells CASFGTSGYTF. The CDR3 nucleotides read TGTGCCAGCTTTGGAACAAGCGGCTACACCTTC. The full variable domain, in which reference TRBV18 and TRBJ1-2 provide the parts outside the CDR3, is NAGVMQNPRHLVRRRGQEARLRCSPMKGHSHVYWYRQLPEEGLKFMVYLQKENIIDESGMPKERFSAEFPKEGPSILRIQQVVRGDSAAYFCASFGTSGYTFGSGTRLTVV.

The sample holds a few counts of this clonotype. The chain combines TRBV7-8 with TRBJ2-2, with TRBD2 matching 10 bases. The germline gives CDR1 SGHVS, CDR2 FQNEAQ. V trimming: 2 bases; J trimming: 10 bases; junction bases outside the gene matches: 16. The CDR3 loop spans 18 amino acids. CDR3 bases: TGTGCCAGCAGCTTAAAGGGTCGGCTAGCGGGAGTAGGCGAGGAGCTGTTTTTT. Encoded protein: CASSLKGRLAGVGEELFF.

The gene calls are TRBV9 and TRBJ2-1; no definite D call. Germline V gene lookup returns CDR1 SGDLS and CDR2 YYNGEE. V lost 4 bases to trimming and J lost 5 bases, with 7 bases between them. This CDR3 comprises 12 residues. CDR3 DNA sequence: TGTGCCAGCAGCCCAAACCACAATGAGCAGTTCTTC. Protein product: CASSPNHNEQFF.

This clonotype was found a few times. The chain couples TRBV10-2 to TRBJ2-1; possibly TRBD2 for D (6 bases). The ends were cut back, 0 bases at V and 10 bases at J, with 19 bases in the middle. Germline CDR1 is WSHSY and CDR2 is SAAADI. CDR3 size: 16 residues. The CDR3 DNA is TGCGCCAGCAGTGAGTCCGCTAGCGCAGTCGTTGGCGAGCAGTTCTTC. This translates into CASSESASAVVGEQFF.

This clonotype was observed at least ten times. This chain connects TRBV28 to TRBJ2-3; D may match TRBD1 or TRBD2 (5 bases each). Germline CDR1 MDHEN, CDR2 SYDVKM. The ends were cut back, 3 bases at V and 8 bases at J, with 27 bases in the middle. The CDR3 runs to 18 residues. The CDR3: CASSLRLGDPHGESTQYF. The CDR3 nucleotides read TGTGCCAGCAGTTTGAGGCTCGGGGACCCGCACGGGGAGAGTACGCAGTATTTT.

The rearrangement links TRBV6-1 to TRBJ1-4; possible D gene TRBD1, 6 bases. V lost 5 bases and J lost 0, with 13 bases in between. Germline CDR1 MNHNS, CDR2 SASEGT. This CDR3 region has 16 residues. CDR3 region: CASSRAGAPTNEKLFF. Written as DNA, the CDR3 is TGTGCCAGCAGTCGCGCAGGGGCTCCAACTAATGAAAAACTGTTTTTT.

This clonotype has only a few counts. The chain links TRBV27 to TRBJ2-3; 10 positions agree with TRBD2. Germline V gives CDR1 MNHEY, CDR2 SMNVEV (reference sequence). V shed 3 bases and J 5 bases; nucleotides not matched to a gene: 11. The CDR3 is 17 residues long. Here the CDR3 reads CASSFSQPRLAGDTQYF. For the CDR3, the DNA is TGTGCCAGCAGTTTCTCCCAACCTCGACTAGCGGGAGATACGCAGTATTTT.

The table lists this clonotype with many counts. The V call is TRBV7-9, the J call TRBJ2-1; 7 bases fit TRBD2. V shed 5 bases and J 7 bases; nucleotides not matched to a gene: 8. The CDR3 loop spans 14 amino acids. Germline values: CDR1 SEHNR, CDR2 FQNEAQ (reference sequence). The chain's CDR3 is CASSPELARNEQFF. The DNA of the CDR3 is TGTGCCAGCAGCCCCGAACTAGCGCGGAATGAGCAGTTCTTC.

The chain employs TRBV4-1 and TRBJ1-5; D gene ambiguous. Germline CDR1 is MGHRA and CDR2 is YSYEKL. V was trimmed by 3 bases and J by 1 base, leaving 13 bases between them. The CDR3 length is 16 residues. CDR3 coding DNA: TGCGCCAGCAGCCAGCGGGCTGTGGCCAGCAATCAGCCCCAGCATTTT. Translation: CASSQRAVASNQPQHF.

This sequence joins TRBV5-1 and TRBJ1-5; TRBD1 might be the D (6 bases). V was trimmed by 0 bases and J by 4 bases, leaving 14 bases between them. In germline, CDR1 is SGHRS, CDR2 YFSETQ. This CDR3 spans 16 amino acids. CDR3 DNA: TGCGCCAGCAGCTTGGTCCCGGTAGGGGGGAATCAGCCCCAGCATTTT. This translates into CASSLVPVGGNQPQHF.

This clonotype was seen only a few times. V gene TRBV5-1 combines with J gene TRBJ2-1; TRBD2 matches 7 bases. The junction had 6 bases not matched to a gene; V was cut back by 1 base and J by 8 bases. Germline lookup yields CDR1 SGHRS and CDR2 YFSETQ. The CDR3 has 14 amino acids. Here the CDR3 DNA reads TGCGCCAGCAGCTTGCAGACTAGCACGGATGAGCAGTTCTTC. Protein: CASSLQTSTDEQFF.

This clonotype was seen ten or more times. The chain uses TRBV12-3 or TRBV12-4 and TRBJ2-7; unclear D gene. V was cut by 7 bases and J by 0 bases, with 10 bases left in between. CDR3 length equals 13 residues. This CDR3 reads CASTLKSSYEQYF. Written as DNA, the CDR3 is TGTGCCAGCACTCTGAAGAGCTCCTACGAGCAGTACTTC.

This sequence joins TRBV6-2 or TRBV6-3 and TRBJ1-1, with TRBD1 matching over 10 bases. Germline values: CDR1 MNHEY, CDR2 SVGEGT. The CDR3 length is 14 residues. The junction had 5 bases not matched to a gene; V was cut back by 5 bases and J by 5 bases. In DNA, the CDR3 is TGTGCCAGCAGTCGGACAGGGGGAAAGACTGAAGCTTTCTTT. The encoded protein is CASSRTGGKTEAFF.

At least ten counts were recorded for this clonotype. This CDR3 reads CASSLRGTGASYEQYF. CDR3 sequence (DNA): TGTGCCAGCAGTTTAAGAGGGACAGGGGCGTCCTACGAGCAGTACTTC. The rearrangement links TRBV28 to TRBJ2-7; TRBD1 matches 10 bases. V trimming: 2 bases; J trimming: 1 base; junction bases outside the gene matches: 5. The CDR3 extends over 16 amino acids. Per germline, CDR1 MDHEN and CDR2 SYDVKM.

This clonotype has a single count. The gene calls are TRBV9 and TRBJ2-1; 11 bases match TRBD2. The CDR3 is made up of 16 amino acids. Unmatched junction bases numbered 2, after V lost 0 bases and J lost 3 bases. From germline, CDR1 is SGDLS and CDR2 YYNGEE. The CDR3 sequence is CASSVGLAGNYNEQFF. CDR3 nucleotides: TGTGCCAGCAGCGTAGGACTAGCGGGAAACTACAATGAGCAGTTCTTC.

The chain uses TRBV28 and TRBJ2-3; 10 nucleotides agree with TRBD2. CDR1 and CDR2 from the germline V gene are MDHEN and SYDVKM. This CDR3 contains 16 residues. The ends lost 4 bases at V and 4 bases at J; junction bases unmatched: 8. The CDR3 region has the DNA TGTGCCAGCAGTTCGGATCTAGCGGGAGCCGCAGATACGCAGTATTTT. It translates to CASSSDLAGAADTQYF.